At least ten counts were recorded for the clone carrying this T cell receptor (beta chain). As yet, its antigen is unknown. This entry is derived from a study of regulatory T cells in long-lasting Graves disease. Turning to the study itself: Newly diagnosed Graves' patients took antithyroid drugs under 3 months. Study outcomes and limitations: Persistent Graves' patients possessed reduced TCR diversity relative to recently diagnosed ones.

Noted time point: newly diagnosed GD, antithyroid drugs for less than 3 months. Scientists built the TCR library using RNA that was extracted from PBMCs. With iRepertoire HTBI primers and Arm-PCR of CDR3 regions, TCR beta libraries were built. TCRdb recomputed calls from the multiplex PCR reads with MiXCR, one row per CDR3 protein. The sample holds about 450,000 distinct CDR3 sequences, roughly 17% seen once. With 1 base clipped from V and 7 bases from J, the junction kept 6 bases outside the gene matches. The CDR3 totals 16 residues. The same specimen was also included in a second study, on T cells in Graves' hyperthyroidism and ophthalmopathy. This second study notes: Hyperthyroidism had been newly diagnosed in patients aged 18 to 65, and its duration was under 2 months. TCR CDR3 underwent first-round RT-PCR with the HTBI primer set.

This chain links TRBV12-3 or TRBV12-4 with TRBJ1-5; 11 bases are shared with TRBD1. The material sequenced was peripheral blood mononuclear cells (PBMCs), taken at new diagnosis, from a patient treated with antithyroid drugs. The TCR originated in a woman aged 30 to 39 with Graves disease. The CDR3 spells CASSLGTGGIFQPQHF. CDR3 coding DNA: TGTGCCAGCAGTTTAGGGACAGGGGGCATTTTCCAGCCCCAGCATTTT.